Below are 15 T cell receptor beta chains sequenced from a single sample in a study of cytomegalovirus exposure and HLA in healthy donors (dated by TCRdb to 2016 to 2017). Receptor amplification or capture employed the immunoSEQ multiplex PCR assay. This immuneACCESS table, as held by TCRdb, lists in-frame sequences with V and J called but not all clones. Of the missing ones, under half trace to an unresolved V gene in checked studies; the others have no known cause. This sample is represented by around 170,000 clones; about 85% of them were singletons. The ten most abundant clones make up 15% to 20% of the sample. Sequencing was done on a sample of PBMCs. These receptors were collected from a young man in good health and CMV-seropositive.

The rearrangement links TRBV19 to TRBJ2-2; 7 bases are shared with TRBD1. Germline values: CDR1 LNHDA, CDR2 SQIVND (reference sequence). CDR3 length: 16 residues. J gave up 4 bases and V 5 bases, and 10 bases lay outside the gene matches. CDR3 DNA sequence: TGTGCCAGTAGTCTTCCGGGACAGCTAATCACCGGGGAGCTGTTTTTT. This sequence encodes CASSLPGQLITGELFF.

This clone was seen once. The chain is built from TRBV29-1 and TRBJ1-1; 9 nucleotides match TRBD1. V trimming: 7 bases; J trimming: 1 base; junction bases outside the gene matches: 4. This CDR3 spans 13 amino acids. Germline V CDR1 and CDR2: SQVTM, ANQGSEA. The CDR3 nucleotides are TGCAGCGAGGGACAGGGCGAGAACACTGAAGCTTTCTTT. Translated, it gives CSEGQGENTEAFF.

This clone showed up just once. Distinct nucleotide sequences in the sample also encode this CDR3. The genes are TRBV6-1 and TRBJ2-5, with D possibly TRBD2 on 5 matching bases. Trimming removed 2 bases at V and 5 bases at J, with 15 bases between. The germline gives CDR1 MNHNS, CDR2 SASEGT. The CDR3 contains 15 residues. The CDR3 DNA is TGTGCCAGCAGTGAATTACCAGGACTCGGGGAGACCCAGTACTTC. This encodes CASSELPGLGETQYF.

For the CDR3, the DNA is TGTGCCAGCAGTGCCGGGGAGGGAGAGACCCAGTACTTC. Translation gives CASSAGEGETQYF. V is TRBV6-4 and J is TRBJ2-5; 7 bases are a match to TRBD2. This CDR3 has 13 amino acids. Germline CDR1 reads MRHNA; CDR2 reads SNTAGT. The junction had 3 bases not matched to a gene; V was cut back by 4 bases and J by 4 bases.

The chain carries TRBV30 and TRBJ1-2; 10 positions agree with TRBD1. The CDR3 is made up of 14 amino acids. V lost 3 bases and J lost 6; bases outside the gene matches: 7. From germline, CDR1 is GTSNPN and CDR2 SVGIG (reference sequence). The CDR3 DNA follows: TGTGCCTGGAGCGCGACAGGGGGCGCGGATGGCTACACCTTC. Translating gives CAWSATGGADGYTF.

The chain joins TRBV7-9 to TRBJ1-6; tentatively, D is TRBD1 (6 bases). Trimming left V 5 bases short and J 6 bases short, with 17 bases between. Germline V gene lookup returns CDR1 SEHNR and CDR2 FQNEAQ (reference sequence). The CDR3 has 16 residues. CDR3 residues: CASSITTGDGNSPLHF. DNA of the CDR3: TGTGCCAGCAGCATTACGACAGGCGATGGTAATTCACCCCTCCACTTT.

This clone was counted a few times. The chain has TRBV28 and TRBJ2-3; 7 positions agree with TRBD2. The CDR3 covers 14 residues. Germline V lookup: CDR1 MDHEN, CDR2 SYDVKM. V gave up 10 bases and J gave up 3 bases; unmatched junction bases: 10. The CDR3 nucleotides are TGTGCCATCCGCGGGGGAGCGCTGACAGATACGCAGTATTTT. Translating gives CAIRGGALTDTQYF.

V gene TRBV7-9 combines with J gene TRBJ2-1; 9 bases fit TRBD2. The CDR3 has 15 residues. Germline lookup yields CDR1 SEHNR and CDR2 FQNEAQ (reference sequence). The V segment lost 3 bases and the J segment 7 bases; nucleotides outside the gene matches: 7. DNA of the CDR3: TGTGCCAGCAGCTTGGCGGGAGGGCCCGTTAATGAGCAGTTCTTC. Encoded protein: CASSLAGGPVNEQFF.

This clone was detected once. The chain employs TRBV28 and TRBJ1-5; D ambiguous. Germline V gene sequence: CDR1 MDHEN, CDR2 SYDVKM. The CDR3 has 14 amino acids. Trimming removed 4 bases from V and 0 bases from J, with 7 bases in between. CDR3 nucleotide sequence: TGTGCCAGCAGTTCCGTCTATAGCAATCAGCCCCAGCATTTT. Protein sequence: CASSSVYSNQPQHF.

The chain uses TRBV6-4 and TRBJ1-2, with a weak D call TRBD1 (6 bases). Trimming removed 2 bases from V and 2 bases from J, with 15 bases in between. The CDR3 covers 16 residues. Germline V gene sequence: CDR1 MRHNA, CDR2 SNTAGT. The CDR3 nucleotides are TGTGCCAGCAGTGACCCACTGCGACAGGTAAACTATGGCTACACCTTC. This translates into CASSDPLRQVNYGYTF.

The rearrangement links TRBV6-5 to TRBJ1-5; D is unclear. The CDR3 is made up of 13 amino acids. Germline assignment: CDR1 MNHEY and CDR2 SVGAGI. V gave up 5 bases and J gave up 3 bases, with 8 bases separating them. The CDR3 spells CASSADINQPQHF. CDR3 coding DNA: TGTGCCAGCAGTGCCGACATCAATCAGCCCCAGCATTTT.

This sequence joins TRBV5-1 and TRBJ1-1; a possible D gene is TRBD1 (6 bases). The germline V and J ends were trimmed by 1 base and 4 bases, with 14 bases remaining between them. The CDR3 spans 15 residues. Germline V gives CDR1 SGHRS, CDR2 YFSETQ. CDR3 sequence (DNA): TGCGCCAGCAGCTTGCTAGGGGGGGAGCCCACTGAAGCTTTCTTT. This codes for CASSLLGGEPTEAFF.

This chain connects TRBV6-1 to TRBJ1-4; D is possibly TRBD1 (5 bases). The CDR3 has 15 amino acids. Germline loops: CDR1 MNHNS, CDR2 SASEGT. Trimming took 6 bases from V and 7 from J, leaving 18 bases between them. As DNA, the CDR3 is TGTGCCAGCAGCACGGGGGGAGGACTTGGTGAAAAACTGTTTTTT. It yields the protein CASSTGGGLGEKLFF.

This chain uses TRBV19 with TRBJ1-4, with TRBD1 identical over 7 bases. The CDR3 has 14 amino acids. Per the germline V gene, CDR1 is LNHDA and CDR2 is SQIVND (reference sequence). With V trimmed by 6 bases and J by 0 bases, 1 base remained unmatched. The CDR3 loop reads CASRGTATNEKLFF. The DNA for the CDR3 is TGTGCCAGTAGAGGGACAGCAACTAATGAAAAACTGTTTTTT.

The sample holds many counts of this clone. The genes are TRBV14 and TRBJ2-1, with D possibly TRBD2 on 5 matching bases. V dropped 6 bases and J dropped 5 bases, with 8 bases sitting between them. Germline loops: CDR1 SGHDN, CDR2 FVKESK. CDR3 size: 12 residues. The CDR3 coding sequence is TGTGCCAGCAGTAGCGTCCACAATGAGCAGTTCTTC. This sequence encodes CASSSVHNEQFF.